These T cell receptor beta chains were read from a single sample in a study of blood T cell repertoires in COVID-19. Sequencing was performed with immunoSEQ multiplex PCR; in TCRdb, only in-frame clones are kept and a portion is missing. The data contain 95,000 to 110,000 clones, 84% of them seen just once; the ten biggest clones take up around 4.4%. The sequencing sample was made of peripheral blood. Source of these receptors: a human donor in a cohort sampled during active COVID-19. CDR3s include the opening cysteine and the closing phenylalanine or tryptophan. The D gene is left open where the match is weak. Clone size, where shown, is once, few, many, or a class for clones that have expanded.

CDR3aa | CDR3nt | d_gene | v_gene | abundance | j_gene
CASSNAGHRVNTEAFF | TGTGCCAGTAGTAACGCAGGCCACCGCGTGAACACTGAAGCTTTCTTT | . | TRBV19 | . | TRBJ1-1
CASSLALTGTDYGYTF | TGTGCCAGCAGCTTAGCGCTAACAGGCACCGACTATGGCTACACCTTC | . | TRBV7-8 | . | TRBJ1-2
CATSDSDRYNYGYTF | TGTGCCACCAGTGATTCCGACAGGTATAACTATGGCTACACCTTC | . | TRBV24-1 | . | TRBJ1-2
CASSLGVGRETQYF | TGTGCCAGCAGCTTAGGTGTGGGGCGAGAGACCCAGTACTTC | . | TRBV7-8 | . | TRBJ2-5
CASSLPSGELFF | TGTGCCAGCAGCTTGCCGTCCGGGGAGCTGTTTTTT | . | TRBV5-4 | . | TRBJ2-2
CASSLDQVHTEAFF | TGTGCCAGCAGCTTGGACCAGGTGCACACTGAAGCTTTCTTT | . | TRBV5-4 | . | TRBJ1-1
CASSSGTPGAQYF | TGTGCCAGTAGTTCCGGGACCCCAGGGGCCCAGTACTTC | . | TRBV19 | . | TRBJ2-5
CAREGLAGVHEQYF | TGTGCCAGGGAGGGACTAGCGGGAGTCCACGAGCAGTACTTC | TRBD2 | TRBV19 | . | TRBJ2-7
CASSTRGRGGGGYTF | TGTGCCAGTAGTACCAGGGGGCGCGGAGGAGGTGGCTACACCTTC | TRBD1 | TRBV19 | . | TRBJ1-2
CASSLFSRGENSPLHF | TGTGCCAGCAGTTTATTTAGCAGGGGGGAGAATTCACCCCTCCACTTT | TRBD1 | TRBV27 | few | TRBJ1-6
CASSVRLAGEGETQYF | TGTGCCAGCAGCGTACGACTAGCGGGAGAGGGAGAGACCCAGTACTTC | TRBD2 | TRBV7-2 | . | TRBJ2-5
CASSTGTGANVLTF | TGTGCCAGCAGCACAGGGACGGGGGCCAACGTCCTGACTTTC | . | TRBV14 | . | TRBJ2-6
CSVQGNTDTQYF | TGCAGCGTTCAGGGAAACACAGATACGCAGTATTTT | . | TRBV29-1 | . | TRBJ2-3
CASSSLGGGGQPQHF | TGTGCCAGCAGCTCCCTGGGGGGGGGCGGTCAGCCCCAGCATTTT | . | TRBV7-2 | . | TRBJ1-5
CATARGEGNYNEQFF | TGTGCCACCGCGAGGGGGGAGGGGAACTACAATGAGCAGTTCTTC | . | TRBV24-1 | . | TRBJ2-1
CASSYADKQGRSETQYF | TGCGCCAGCAGCTACGCCGATAAACAGGGCCGATCGGAGACCCAGTACTTC | . | TRBV5-1 | . | TRBJ2-5
CASSPRTNTGELFF | TGTGCCAGCAGCCCGCGGACGAACACCGGGGAGCTGTTTTTT | . | TRBV14 | . | TRBJ2-2
CASSYQAGGPDTQYF | TGTGCCAGCAGTTACCAGGCGGGAGGGCCAGATACGCAGTATTTT | TRBD2 | TRBV6-5 | . | TRBJ2-3
CASSIAASGAGSSYNEQFF | TGTGCCAGTAGTATAGCGGCTAGCGGGGCTGGTAGCTCCTACAATGAGCAGTTCTTC | TRBD2 | TRBV19 | . | TRBJ2-1
CASSETQQFF | TGTGCCAGCAGCGAGACACAGCAGTTCTTC | . | TRBV2 | . | TRBJ2-1
CASSVNRVAYNEQFF | TGTGCCAGCAGTGTCAACAGGGTCGCCTACAATGAGCAGTTCTTC | . | TRBV6-2/TRBV6-3 | . | TRBJ2-1
CASSPRANLLIQETQYF | TGTGCCAGCAGCCCGCGGGCCAACCTTTTAATTCAAGAGACCCAGTACTTC | . | TRBV7-9 | . | TRBJ2-5
CASSRAGEVTQYF | TGTGCCAGCAGCCGAGCGGGAGAAGTGACCCAGTACTTC | TRBD2 | TRBV3-1/TRBV3-2 | . | TRBJ2-5
CASSPHQTRDSFLDTQYF | TGTGCCAGCAGCCCCCACCAAACCCGGGACTCCTTTCTAGATACGCAGTATTTT | . | TRBV9 | . | TRBJ2-3